This T cell receptor beta chain came from a study of long-term antiretroviral therapy in people with HIV. Per the germline V gene, CDR1 is LNHDA and CDR2 is SQIVND (reference sequence). The CDR3 is made up of 16 amino acids. The V gene lost 7 bases and the J gene lost 3 bases, with 19 bases spanning the gap. It was version v3.0 of the immunoSEQ assay that was run at survey level. Each sample aimed for about 35,000-50,000 sequenced T-cell genomes. Measured with immunoSEQ multiplex PCR; TCRdb has only the in-frame clones, and not every one. This sample carries around 23,000 clones, approximately 88% of them seen once, and the ten largest clones take more than 8.5%. Of note for this clone: Its cognate antigen is unknown.

Whole-study findings and limits: Older ART regimens were possibly in use when the blood was collected between 2004 and 2017.

The V call is TRBV19, the J call TRBJ1-5, with D perhaps matching TRBD1 (5 bases). This clonotype was sampled from a man aged 50 to 60 with HIV. Sequences were derived from unsorted PBMCs, sampled 1.8 years before starting antiretroviral therapy. The CDR3: CASTPAQGLFNQPQHF. The CDR3, as DNA: TGTGCCAGTACCCCCGCCCAGGGACTGTTCAATCAGCCCCAGCATTTT.